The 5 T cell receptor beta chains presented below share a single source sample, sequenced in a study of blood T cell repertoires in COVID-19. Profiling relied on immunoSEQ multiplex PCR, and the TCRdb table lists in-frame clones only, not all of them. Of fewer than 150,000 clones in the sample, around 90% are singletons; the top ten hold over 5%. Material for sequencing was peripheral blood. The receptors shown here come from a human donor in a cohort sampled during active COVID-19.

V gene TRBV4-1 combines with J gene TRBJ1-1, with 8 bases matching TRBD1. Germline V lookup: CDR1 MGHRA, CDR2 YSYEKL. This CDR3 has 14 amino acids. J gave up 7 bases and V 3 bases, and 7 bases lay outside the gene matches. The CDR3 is CASSHDRGPFEAFF. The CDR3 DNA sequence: TGCGCCAGCAGCCACGACAGGGGCCCCTTTGAAGCTTTCTTT.

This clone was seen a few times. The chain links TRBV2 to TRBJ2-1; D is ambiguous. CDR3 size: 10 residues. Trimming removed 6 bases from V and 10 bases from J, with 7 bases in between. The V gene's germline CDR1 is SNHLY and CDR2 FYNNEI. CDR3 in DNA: TGTGCCAGCAGAGTCCGGGAGCAGTTCTTC. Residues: CASRVREQFF.

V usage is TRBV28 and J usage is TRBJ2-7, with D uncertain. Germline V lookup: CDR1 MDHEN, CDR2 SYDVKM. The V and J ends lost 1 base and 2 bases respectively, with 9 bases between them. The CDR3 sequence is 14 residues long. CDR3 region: CASSLYDGAYEQYF. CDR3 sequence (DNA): TGTGCCAGCAGTTTATATGACGGAGCCTACGAGCAGTACTTC.

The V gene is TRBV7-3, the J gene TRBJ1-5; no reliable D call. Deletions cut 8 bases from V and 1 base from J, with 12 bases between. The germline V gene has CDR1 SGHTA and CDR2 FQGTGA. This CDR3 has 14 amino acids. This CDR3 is CASQFELSNQPQHF. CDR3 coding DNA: TGTGCCAGCCAATTCGAGTTGAGCAATCAGCCCCAGCATTTT.

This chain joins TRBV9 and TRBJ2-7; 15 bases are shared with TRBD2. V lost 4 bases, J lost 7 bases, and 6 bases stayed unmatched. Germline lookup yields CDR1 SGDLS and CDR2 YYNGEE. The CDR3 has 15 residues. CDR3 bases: TGTGCCAGCAGCTCCGGACTAGCGGGGGGGCGGGAGCAGTACTTC. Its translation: CASSSGLAGGREQYF.